A single sample gave rise to the 12 T cell receptor beta chains below, sequenced in a study of Ad26.COV2.S vaccination and SARS-CoV-2 variants. The data were produced by immunoSEQ multiplex PCR, yet TCRdb's version contains in-frame clones alone and is incomplete. The sample carries a few hundred thousand clones, around 90% recorded once. The treatment here: over 15 received Ad26.COV2.S at low or high dose, single or two shots; 5 received placebo; per-sample allocation not given. Sample collection was performed on day 63 after the first vaccine or placebo injection. This specimen was peripheral blood, taken in a trial of Ad26.COV2.S vaccine versus placebo. These receptors originate from a person between 18 and 65 years old who received the Ad26.COV2.S COVID-19 vaccine or a placebo.

The chain couples TRBV4-1 to TRBJ1-1; D gene ambiguous. The CDR3 has 14 residues. The ends were cut back, 3 bases at V and 1 base at J, with 9 bases in the middle. Looked up from germline, CDR1 is MGHRA and CDR2 is YSYEKL. In DNA form, the CDR3 reads TGCGCCAGCAGCCACCGGGTCCAGAACACTGAAGCTTTCTTT. As protein: CASSHRVQNTEAFF.

The rearrangement uses TRBV7-2 and TRBJ2-3, with D tentatively TRBD2 (6 bases). Germline V gene data show CDR1 as SGHTA and CDR2 as FQGNSA. The V and J ends lost 1 base and 8 bases respectively, with 13 bases between them. The CDR3 extends over 14 amino acids. The CDR3 nucleotides are TGTGCCAGCAGCTTAGAGTGGAGGGTCGGTACGCAGTATTTT. Translating it yields CASSLEWRVGTQYF.

As regards this clone: The same CDR3 can be traced to other DNA sequences in this sample. The V call is TRBV7-9, the J call TRBJ1-1, with a tentative D call TRBD1 (5 bases). The CDR3 totals 14 residues. CDR1 is SEHNR, CDR2 FQNEAQ, per germline (reference sequence). The V end lost 1 base, the J end lost 1 base, and 7 bases lay between the germline ends. Written as DNA, the CDR3 is TGTGCCAGCAGCTTAGAGGGGCCGAACACTGAAGCTTTCTTT. As protein: CASSLEGPNTEAFF.

The chain is built from TRBV7-9 and TRBJ1-2; no definite D call. This CDR3 has 11 residues. Trimming pared 5 bases from V and 8 bases from J, leaving 9 bases between. Germline V gene lookup returns CDR1 SEHNR and CDR2 FQNEAQ (reference sequence). The CDR3 sequence: CASSPTEGYTF. The CDR3 DNA reads TGTGCCAGCAGCCCTACCGAGGGCTACACCTTC. Together with reference TRBV7-9 and TRBJ1-2, the CDR3 gives the full variable domain: DTGVSQNPRHKITKRGQNVTFRCDPISEHNRLYWYRQTLGQGPEFLTYFQNEAQLEKSRLLSDRFSAERPKGSFSTLEIQRTEQGDSAMYLCASSPTEGYTFGSGTRLTVV.

The CDR3 bases are TGTGCTAGTGGTTTGCAAGGCGTCGGATACACCGGGGAGCTGTTTTTT. Amino acids: CASGLQGVGYTGELFF. V and J are TRBV12-5 and TRBJ2-2; D gene ambiguous. V lost 2 bases and J lost 3, with 13 bases in between. Germline CDR1 and CDR2: LGHNT and FRNRAP. CDR3 size: 16 residues. The full variable domain, completed using reference TRBV12-5 and TRBJ2-2, is DARVTQTPRHKVTEMGQEVTMRCQPILGHNTVFWYRQTMMQGLELLAYFRNRAPLDDSGMPKDRFSAEMPDATLATLKIQPSEPRDSAVYFCASGLQGVGYTGELFFGEGSRLTVL.

This chain links TRBV18 with TRBJ1-2; 8 bases match TRBD1. The CDR3 is made up of 13 amino acids. The V gene's germline CDR1 is KGHSH and CDR2 LQKENI. The V segment lost 3 bases and the J segment 4 bases; nucleotides outside the gene matches: 1. The CDR3 DNA is TGTGCCAGCTCACCGACAGGGGTCTATGGCTACACCTTC. This gives the protein CASSPTGVYGYTF.

The rearrangement joins TRBV7-6 to TRBJ1-4; a possible D gene is TRBD1 (6 bases). The CDR3 spans 16 residues. V shed 1 base and J shed 8 bases, with 17 bases lying between them. The germline V gene has CDR1 SGHVS and CDR2 FNYEAQ. The CDR3 DNA follows: TGTGCCAGCAGCTTAGAAACAGGGAACGCGGGCGAAAAACTGTTTTTT. Translation gives CASSLETGNAGEKLFF.

The chain couples TRBV9 to TRBJ1-1; TRBD1 is a possible D gene (5 bases). The germline V gene encodes CDR1 SGDLS and CDR2 YYNGEE. The CDR3 is made up of 14 amino acids. Trimming stripped 4 bases from V and 7 bases from J, with 17 bases between. The chain's CDR3 is CASSRLNRGNEAFF. CDR3 nucleotide sequence: TGTGCCAGCAGCCGACTAAATAGGGGAAATGAAGCTTTCTTT.

V and J are TRBV4-3 and TRBJ2-1; no definite D call. The V end was cut by 3 bases, the J end by 0 bases, with 12 bases between. From germline, CDR1 is LGHNA and CDR2 YSLEER. CDR3 size: 16 residues. CDR3 region: CASSQDLQPSYNEQFF. The CDR3, as DNA: TGCGCCAGCAGCCAGGACCTGCAACCCTCCTACAATGAGCAGTTCTTC.

Note on this clone: Other DNA sequences of this sample code for an identical CDR3. The chain recombines TRBV6-5 with TRBJ1-2; TRBD1 is a possible D gene (5 bases). Deletions cut 0 bases from V and 4 bases from J, with 9 bases between. This CDR3 is 14 amino acids long. Germline values: CDR1 MNHEY, CDR2 SVGAGI. CDR3 bases: TGTGCCAGCAGTTACTCCGGGGGATCCTATGGCTACACCTTC. Amino acids: CASSYSGGSYGYTF.

The rearrangement links TRBV9 to TRBJ2-2; D unresolved. From germline, CDR1 is SGDLS and CDR2 YYNGEE. This CDR3 has 13 amino acids. Trimming stripped 3 bases from V and 3 bases from J, with 6 bases between. The CDR3 is CASSDGDTGELFF. The CDR3 region has the DNA TGTGCCAGCAGCGATGGGGACACCGGGGAGCTGTTTTTT.

The genes are TRBV18 and TRBJ2-5, with D hard to call. CDR1 and CDR2 from the germline V gene are KGHSH and LQKENI. Trimming shortened V by 3 bases and J by 0 bases, and 5 bases separated the two germline ends. The CDR3 is made up of 13 amino acids. CDR3 residues: CASSPLYQETQYF. CDR3 sequence (DNA): TGTGCCAGCTCACCCTTGTACCAAGAGACCCAGTACTTC.